The rows below give T cell receptor beta chains drawn from one sample of a study of cytomegalovirus exposure and HLA in healthy donors. Only in-frame clones appear in the TCRdb table, and some are missing; sequencing was by immunoSEQ multiplex PCR. This repertoire comprises about 41,000 clones; its ten largest clones make up roughly 6%. The specimen sequenced was PBMCs. The receptors derive from a man younger than 40 in good health and CMV-seronegative. The CDR3 runs from the conserved cysteine through the conserved F or W. A D gene is named only where the DNA matches it firmly.

cdr3_length: 11; j_call: TRBJ2-7; d_call: NA; v_call: TRBV7-9; cdr3_aa: CASTNEYEQYF; cdr3_nt: TGTGCCAGCACGAATGAGTACGAGCAGTACTTC
cdr3_length: 13; j_call: TRBJ2-1; d_call: NA; v_call: TRBV5-1; cdr3_aa: CASSFTQNNEQFF; cdr3_nt: TGCGCCAGCAGCTTTACCCAGAACAATGAGCAGTTCTTC
cdr3_length: 17; j_call: TRBJ2-2; d_call: TRBD2; v_call: TRBV11-2; cdr3_aa: CASSLRTSGTNTGELFF; cdr3_nt: TGTGCCAGCAGCCTTCGGACTAGCGGGACGAACACCGGGGAGCTGTTTTTT
cdr3_length: 14; j_call: TRBJ1-1; d_call: NA; v_call: TRBV6-6; cdr3_aa: CASIYGVPNTEAFF; cdr3_nt: TGTGCCAGCATATACGGGGTCCCTAACACTGAAGCTTTCTTT
cdr3_length: 15; j_call: TRBJ2-7; d_call: TRBD2; v_call: TRBV10-3; cdr3_aa: CAISESLAGPYEQYF; cdr3_nt: TGTGCCATCAGTGAGTCGCTAGCGGGCCCCTACGAGCAGTACTTC
cdr3_length: 12; j_call: TRBJ2-2; d_call: NA; v_call: TRBV15; cdr3_aa: CATSSQPGELFF; cdr3_nt: TGTGCCACCAGCTCACAACCCGGGGAGCTGTTTTTT
cdr3_length: 16; j_call: TRBJ2-3; d_call: TRBD2; v_call: TRBV6-6; cdr3_aa: CASTSQLAGVGDTQYF; cdr3_nt: TGTGCCAGCACCTCCCAACTAGCGGGAGTGGGAGATACGCAGTATTTT
cdr3_length: 14; j_call: TRBJ2-7; d_call: NA; v_call: TRBV25-1; cdr3_aa: CASSWGVYSYEQYF; cdr3_nt: TGTGCCAGCAGCTGGGGAGTTTACTCCTACGAGCAGTACTTC
cdr3_length: 14; j_call: TRBJ1-6; d_call: TRBD1; v_call: TRBV27; cdr3_aa: CASSSPGGASPLHF; cdr3_nt: TGTGCCAGCAGTTCCCCAGGGGGCGCTTCACCCCTCCACTTT
cdr3_length: 14; j_call: TRBJ1-2; d_call: NA; v_call: TRBV5-1; cdr3_aa: CASSGEEDGYGYTF; cdr3_nt: TGCGCCAGCAGCGGAGAGGAGGATGGCTATGGCTACACCTTC
cdr3_length: 13; j_call: TRBJ2-1; d_call: NA; v_call: TRBV2; cdr3_aa: CASSEELINEQFF; cdr3_nt: TGTGCCAGCAGTGAAGAACTGATCAATGAGCAGTTCTTC
cdr3_length: 16; j_call: TRBJ2-1; d_call: NA; v_call: TRBV2; cdr3_aa: CASSLSLGFGNNEQFF; cdr3_nt: TGTGCCAGCAGCCTCAGTCTAGGATTTGGTAACAATGAGCAGTTCTTC
cdr3_length: 15; j_call: TRBJ2-7; d_call: NA; v_call: TRBV10-3; cdr3_aa: CAINGDSRFPYEQYF; cdr3_nt: TGTGCCATCAACGGGGACTCCCGGTTCCCCTACGAGCAGTACTTC
cdr3_length: 16; j_call: TRBJ2-1; d_call: NA; v_call: TRBV18; cdr3_aa: CASSLRDTYSYNEQFF; cdr3_nt: TGTGCCAGCTCACTACGGGACACTTACTCCTACAATGAGCAGTTCTTC
cdr3_length: 15; j_call: TRBJ2-5; d_call: TRBD2; v_call: TRBV11-1; cdr3_aa: CASSPGTSWQETQYF; cdr3_nt: TGTGCCAGCAGCCCGGGGACTAGCTGGCAAGAGACCCAGTACTTC
cdr3_length: 15; j_call: TRBJ2-7; d_call: TRBD2; v_call: TRBV6-5; cdr3_aa: CASSLTSGSSYEQYF; cdr3_nt: TGTGCCAGCAGTTTGACTAGCGGGAGCTCCTACGAGCAGTACTTC
cdr3_length: 15; j_call: TRBJ2-1; d_call: TRBD1; v_call: TRBV7-2; cdr3_aa: CASSLLTGTRDEQFF; cdr3_nt: TGTGCCAGCAGCTTGTTGACAGGGACGAGGGATGAGCAGTTCTTC
cdr3_length: 16; j_call: TRBJ2-1; d_call: NA; v_call: TRBV4-1; cdr3_aa: CASSQTLAVSDNEQFF; cdr3_nt: TGCGCCAGCAGCCAGACGTTAGCGGTCTCCGACAATGAGCAGTTCTTC
cdr3_length: 18; j_call: TRBJ1-5; d_call: TRBD1; v_call: TRBV19; cdr3_aa: CASRPQGLKAYSNQPQHF; cdr3_nt: TGTGCCAGTAGGCCACAGGGGCTTAAGGCCTATAGCAATCAGCCCCAGCATTTT
cdr3_length: 13; j_call: TRBJ1-1; d_call: TRBD1; v_call: TRBV29-1; cdr3_aa: CSVGGTVGPEAFF; cdr3_nt: TGCAGCGTCGGAGGGACAGTCGGACCTGAAGCTTTCTTT
cdr3_length: 14; j_call: TRBJ2-7; d_call: NA; v_call: TRBV5-4; cdr3_aa: CASSYSTGKYEQYF; cdr3_nt: TGTGCCAGCAGCTACTCGACAGGAAAGTACGAGCAGTACTTC
cdr3_length: 16; j_call: TRBJ2-1; d_call: TRBD2; v_call: TRBV6-5; cdr3_aa: CASSYSGGRQYNEQFF; cdr3_nt: TGTGCCAGCAGTTACTCGGGCGGGAGGCAGTACAATGAGCAGTTCTTC
cdr3_length: 14; j_call: TRBJ2-7; d_call: TRBD1; v_call: TRBV5-1; cdr3_aa: CASSLDRGVYEQYF; cdr3_nt: TGCGCCAGCAGCTTGGACAGGGGTGTCTACGAGCAGTACTTC
cdr3_length: 13; j_call: TRBJ1-1; d_call: NA; v_call: TRBV4-1; cdr3_aa: CASSQVKNTEAFF; cdr3_nt: TGCGCCAGCAGCCAAGTCAAGAACACTGAAGCTTTCTTT
cdr3_length: 15; j_call: TRBJ1-2; d_call: NA; v_call: TRBV19; cdr3_aa: CASSMGARVEYGYTF; cdr3_nt: TGTGCCAGTAGTATGGGGGCCAGGGTGGAGTATGGCTACACCTTC
cdr3_length: 14; j_call: TRBJ2-5; d_call: TRBD1; v_call: TRBV11-3; cdr3_aa: CASSPGTGQETQYF; cdr3_nt: TGTGCCAGCAGCCCAGGGACAGGCCAAGAGACCCAGTACTTC
cdr3_length: 14; j_call: TRBJ2-4; d_call: TRBD2; v_call: TRBV5-1; cdr3_aa: CASSLAASGDIQYF; cdr3_nt: TGCGCCAGCAGCTTGGCCGCTAGCGGGGACATTCAGTACTTC
cdr3_length: 15; j_call: TRBJ2-7; d_call: NA; v_call: TRBV5-1; cdr3_aa: CASSPGGGPPGEQYF; cdr3_nt: TGCGCCAGCAGCCCGGGAGGGGGCCCGCCGGGCGAGCAGTACTTC
cdr3_length: 14; j_call: TRBJ1-2; d_call: NA; v_call: TRBV9; cdr3_aa: CANSAPGGVVIYTF; cdr3_nt: TGTGCCAACAGCGCCCCGGGGGGTGTGGTAATCTACACCTTC